This is a list of T cell receptor beta chains from one sample in a study of PD-1 blockade in classical Hodgkin lymphoma. Some clones are missing from TCRdb's copy, which holds only in-frame ones; the method was immunoSEQ multiplex PCR. The repertoire holds about 4,100 clones, with around 81% as singletons. Source: CD4+ T cells from blood, taken at baseline. The source is a human donor with classical Hodgkin lymphoma. The CDR3 runs from the conserved cysteine through the conserved F or W. D genes are given only for firm matches. The size field is filled for only some rows; it gives once, few, many or a size class.

d_call j_call v_call clone_size cdr3_aa cdr3_nt
. TRBJ2-5 TRBV7-6 . CASSQGWSETQYF TGTGCCAGCAGTCAAGGGTGGTCAGAGACCCAGTACTTC
TRBD2 TRBJ2-7 TRBV27 . CASSFSGGYEQYF TGTGCCAGCAGTTTTTCGGGGGGCTACGAGCAGTACTTC
. TRBJ2-3 TRBV7-3 . CASSFSAVDTQYF TGTGCCAGCAGCTTCAGTGCGGTGGATACGCAGTATTTT
TRBD1 TRBJ2-6 TRBV27 . CAPGTGVSGANVLTF TGTGCCCCTGGGACAGGGGTCTCTGGGGCCAACGTCCTGACTTTC
. TRBJ1-5 TRBV6-6 . CASSGQSNQPQHF TGTGCCAGCAGTGGGCAGAGCAATCAGCCCCAGCATTTT
TRBD1 TRBJ1-4 TRBV30 once CACGDSLLLTNEKLFF TGTGCCTGTGGGGACAGTCTTCTTCTAACTAATGAAAAACTGTTTTTT
. TRBJ2-5 TRBV4-3 . CASSQDSGGHQYF TGCGCCAGCAGCCAAGATTCCGGGGGGCATCAGTACTTC
. TRBJ2-3 TRBV5-4 . CASSLGDPSTDTQYF TGTGCCAGCAGCTTGGGGGACCCCTCCACAGATACGCAGTATTTT
. TRBJ2-4 TRBV5-1 . CASSPGQRDGIQYF TGCGCCAGCTCGCCGGGACAAAGGGATGGCATTCAGTACTTC
. TRBJ2-2 TRBV21-1 . CASLKGQGSTGELFF TGTGCCAGCCTCAAAGGTCAGGGGTCTACCGGGGAGCTGTTTTTT
TRBD2 TRBJ2-1 TRBV10-2 . CASRPGGSDEQFF TGCGCCAGCAGGCCGGGAGGGTCGGATGAGCAGTTCTTC
TRBD1 TRBJ2-7 TRBV11-2 . CASSIVRIDGQARPYEQYF TGTGCCAGCAGCATAGTGCGAATAGATGGACAGGCAAGGCCCTACGAGCAGTACTTC
. TRBJ2-6 TRBV4-3 . CASSYGSASGANVLTF TGCGCCAGCAGCTACGGAAGCGCGTCTGGGGCCAACGTCCTGACTTTC
TRBD1 TRBJ1-1 TRBV19 . CASTVGQVNTEAFF TGTGCCAGTACCGTGGGACAGGTAAACACTGAAGCTTTCTTT
. TRBJ1-1 TRBV6-1 . CASSDQVNTEAFF TGTGCCAGCAGTGACCAGGTGAACACTGAAGCTTTCTTT
. TRBJ1-3 TRBV23-1 . CASSQGQGGNTIYF TGCGCCAGCAGTCAGGGGCAGGGGGGAAACACCATATATTTT
. TRBJ2-1 TRBV5-1 . CASSLNLLDGGYNEQFF TGCGCCAGCAGCTTGAACTTACTAGATGGGGGTTACAATGAGCAGTTCTTC
TRBD1 TRBJ2-3 TRBV9 . CASSKGALISTDTQYF TGTGCCAGCAGCAAGGGGGCCTTGATTAGCACAGATACGCAGTATTTT
. TRBJ1-1 TRBV10-3 . CAISATTDLNTEAFF TGTGCCATCAGTGCGACGACAGATTTGAACACTGAAGCTTTCTTT
. TRBJ2-5 TRBV7-2 . CASSFASRETQYF TGTGCCAGCAGCTTTGCTAGTAGGGAGACCCAGTACTTC
. TRBJ1-2 TRBV5-5 . CASSLRYRSAYGYTF TGTGCCAGCAGCTTACGATACAGGTCTGCCTATGGCTACACCTTC
. TRBJ2-1 TRBV2 . CASSEGGGVREQFF TGTGCCAGCAGTGAAGGTGGAGGGGTCCGTGAGCAGTTCTTC
. TRBJ1-3 TRBV7-2 . CASSQDIVAKSGNTIYF TGCGCCAGCAGCCAAGATATCGTGGCAAAGTCTGGAAACACCATATATTTT
. TRBJ1-2 TRBV5-5 . CASSPNSFYARGSNYGYTF TGTGCCAGCAGCCCAAATAGCTTCTACGCGAGGGGTTCTAACTATGGCTACACCTTC
. TRBJ2-7 TRBV2 . CASSQAAEQYF TGTGCCAGCAGTCAAGCGGCTGAGCAGTACTTC
. TRBJ2-5 TRBV4-1 . CASSLQQEGESQYF TGCGCCAGCAGCCTCCAACAGGAGGGCGAGTCGCAGTACTTC